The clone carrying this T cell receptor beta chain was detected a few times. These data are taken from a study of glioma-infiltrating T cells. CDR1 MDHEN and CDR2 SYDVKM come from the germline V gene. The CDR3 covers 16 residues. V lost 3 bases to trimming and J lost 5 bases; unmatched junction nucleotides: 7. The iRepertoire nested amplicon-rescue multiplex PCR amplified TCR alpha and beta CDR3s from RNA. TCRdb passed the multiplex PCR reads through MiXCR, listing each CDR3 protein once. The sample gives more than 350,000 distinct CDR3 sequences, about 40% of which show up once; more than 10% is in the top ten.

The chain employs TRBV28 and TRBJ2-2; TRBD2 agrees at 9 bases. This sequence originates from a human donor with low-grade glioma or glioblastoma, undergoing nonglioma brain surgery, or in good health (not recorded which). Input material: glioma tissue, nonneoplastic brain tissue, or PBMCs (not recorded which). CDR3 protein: CASSLLAGVRTGELFF. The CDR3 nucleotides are TGTGCCAGCAGTTTGTTAGCGGGAGTTCGTACCGGGGAGCTGTTTTTT.